The T cell receptor beta chain under discussion was sequenced for a study of T cell responses to AZD1222 COVID-19 vaccine. CDR1 SGHTA and CDR2 FQGNSA come from the germline V gene. This CDR3 region has 17 residues. Trimming cost V 5 bases and J 4 bases; bases outside gene matches: 11. This table comes from immunoSEQ multiplex PCR, and its TCRdb copy is limited to in-frame clones, with some not included. The sample lists 150,000 to 180,000 clones; under 95% were seen once. The chain carries TRBV7-2 and TRBJ2-3; 11 bases fit TRBD1. The TCR originated in an adult in good health. This sample comprised peripheral blood, obtained on day 0 of AZD1222 vaccination. CDR3 residues: CASSRLGQGAFADTQYF. For the CDR3, the DNA is TGTGCCAGCAGCCGCCTAGGACAGGGGGCATTCGCAGATACGCAGTATTTT. The entire variable domain, with the rest obtained from reference TRBV7-2 and TRBJ2-3, is as follows: GAGVSQSPSNKVTEKGKDVELRCDPISGHTALYWYRQSLGQGLEFLIYFQGNSAPDKSGLPSDRFSAERTGGSVSTLTIQRTQQEDSAVYLCASSRLGQGAFADTQYFGPGTRLTVL.